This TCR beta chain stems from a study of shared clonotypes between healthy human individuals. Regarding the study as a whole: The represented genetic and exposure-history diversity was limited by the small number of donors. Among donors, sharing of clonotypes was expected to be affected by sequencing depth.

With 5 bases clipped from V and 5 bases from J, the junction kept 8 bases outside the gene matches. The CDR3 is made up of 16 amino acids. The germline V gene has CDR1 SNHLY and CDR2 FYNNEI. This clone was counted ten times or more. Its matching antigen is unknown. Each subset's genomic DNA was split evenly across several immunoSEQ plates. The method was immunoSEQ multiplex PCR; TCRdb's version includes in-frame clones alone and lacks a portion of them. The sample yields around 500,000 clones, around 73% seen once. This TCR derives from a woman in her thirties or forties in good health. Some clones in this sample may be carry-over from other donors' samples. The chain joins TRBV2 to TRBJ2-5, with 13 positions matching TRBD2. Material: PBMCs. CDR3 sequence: CASSSGLAGEQETQYF. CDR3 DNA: TGTGCCAGCAGTAGCGGACTAGCGGGAGAACAGGAGACCCAGTACTTC.